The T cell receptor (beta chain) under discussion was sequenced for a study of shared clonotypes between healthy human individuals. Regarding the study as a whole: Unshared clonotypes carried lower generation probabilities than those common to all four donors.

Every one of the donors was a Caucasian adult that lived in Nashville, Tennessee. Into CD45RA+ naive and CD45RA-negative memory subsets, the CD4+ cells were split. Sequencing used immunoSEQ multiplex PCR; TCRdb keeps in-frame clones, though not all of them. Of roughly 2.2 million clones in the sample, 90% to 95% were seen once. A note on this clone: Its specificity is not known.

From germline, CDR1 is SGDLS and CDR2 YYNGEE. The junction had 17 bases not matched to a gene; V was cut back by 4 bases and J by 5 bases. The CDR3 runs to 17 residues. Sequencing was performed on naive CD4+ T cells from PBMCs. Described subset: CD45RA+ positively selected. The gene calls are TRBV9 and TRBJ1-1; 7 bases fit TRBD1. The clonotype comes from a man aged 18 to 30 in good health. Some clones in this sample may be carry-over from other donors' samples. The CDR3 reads CASSFPSGAGGWTEAFF. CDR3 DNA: TGTGCCAGCAGCTTCCCCTCCGGAGCAGGGGGTTGGACTGAAGCTTTCTTT. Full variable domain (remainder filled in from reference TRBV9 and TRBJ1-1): DSGVTQTPKHLITATGQRVTLRCSPRSGDLSVYWYQQSLDQGLQFLIQYYNGEERAKGNILERFSAQQFPDLHSELNLSSLELGDSALYFCASSFPSGAGGWTEAFFGQGTRLTVV.